Presented here are 14 T cell receptor beta chains from one specimen sequenced in a study of OX40 agonist ivuxolimab in advanced cancers. Profiled with immunoSEQ multiplex PCR; TCRdb holds only in-frame clones, not every one. This table has over 95,000 clones, about 96% appearing once. Here the sequenced sample was CD4+ or CD8+ T cells sorted from blood, taken in a trial of the OX40 agonist ivuxolimab. The receptors here all came from an adult with an advanced solid tumor such as melanoma, head and neck, liver or kidney cancer.

The CDR3 nucleotides are TGTGCCAGCAGCCCACCGACAGGGTATTACAATGAGCAGTTCTTC. Translating it yields CASSPPTGYYNEQFF. The chain has TRBV7-9 and TRBJ2-1, with 7 bases identical to TRBD1. Germline CDR1 and CDR2: SEHNR and FQNEAQ (reference sequence). This CDR3 has 15 residues. Unmatched junction bases numbered 8, after V lost 5 bases and J lost 4 bases.

Comment on this clone: In this CDR3 the conserved last residue, phenylalanine or tryptophan, is missing, so a read error is likely. The limits of the CDR3 on the DNA are not certain, so only TCRdb's listed CDR3 is given. The V gene is TRBV29-1, the J gene TRBJ1-1. The length of the CDR3 is 10 amino acids, counting both ends. Germline assignment: CDR1 SQVTM and CDR2 ANQGSEA. The CDR3 protein is CSAEGEESFL.

This rearrangement joins TRBV7-8 to TRBJ2-3; a possible D gene is TRBD2 (6 bases). Germline lookup yields CDR1 SGHVS and CDR2 FQNEAQ. The CDR3 is made up of 17 amino acids. V was shortened by 0 bases and J by 2 bases, with 15 bases between the two germline ends. The CDR3 DNA reads TGTGCCAGCAGCTTAGCGTGGGACTCAATTTACACAGATACGCAGTATTTT. It translates to CASSLAWDSIYTDTQYF.

The chain employs TRBV6-5 and TRBJ2-7; the match to TRBD2 covers 11 bases. Looked up from germline, CDR1 is MNHEY and CDR2 is SVGAGI. The ends lost 5 bases at V and 4 bases at J; junction bases unmatched: 1. The CDR3 is 13 residues long. CDR3 bases: TGTGCCAGCAGTGGGACTAGCGGTTACGAGCAGTACTTC. This encodes CASSGTSGYEQYF.

The V call is TRBV6-1, the J call TRBJ2-7; 10 bases map to TRBD1. There are 14 residues in the CDR3. V was clipped by 7 bases and J by 4 bases; unmatched bases: 7. Per the germline V gene, CDR1 is MNHNS and CDR2 is SASEGT. CDR3 region: CASIPDRGVYEQYF. CDR3 nucleotide sequence: TGTGCCAGCATTCCGGACAGGGGGGTTTACGAGCAGTACTTC.

V and J are TRBV5-4 and TRBJ1-4, with TRBD1 matching 8 bases. The V gene end was trimmed by 0 bases and the J gene end by 3 bases; junction bases not matched to a gene: 7. There are 17 residues in the CDR3. The V gene's germline CDR1 is SGHNT and CDR2 YYREEE (reference sequence). The CDR3 loop is CASSLVPTGEANEKLFF. The CDR3 region has the DNA TGTGCCAGCAGCTTGGTTCCGACAGGGGAGGCTAATGAAAAACTGTTTTTT.

The J gene is TRBJ1-4, the V gene TRBV4-1; possibly TRBD1 for D (5 bases). The V end was cut by 4 bases, the J end by 1 base, with 13 bases between. The CDR3 has 16 residues. Germline CDR1 MGHRA, CDR2 YSYEKL. CDR3 sequence (DNA): TGCGCCAGCAGCCCCCCCCCGGGGCTAACTAATGAAAAACTGTTTTTT. It encodes CASSPPPGLTNEKLFF.

The rearrangement uses TRBV6-1 and TRBJ1-1; D gene ambiguous. V was clipped by 6 bases and J by 2 bases, with 7 bases between them. Germline V gene lookup returns CDR1 MNHNS and CDR2 SASEGT. This CDR3 spans 12 amino acids. The CDR3 region has the DNA TGTGCCAGCAGCCTCCTTAACACTGAAGCTTTCTTT. Encoded protein: CASSLLNTEAFF.

This rearrangement joins TRBV4-3 to TRBJ1-3, with 8 bases lining up with TRBD1. The CDR3 loop spans 18 amino acids. V gave up 0 bases and J gave up 0 bases; unmatched junction bases: 7. Germline values: CDR1 LGHNA, CDR2 YSLEER. This chain's CDR3 is CASSQDGTGAFSGNTIYF. In DNA form, the CDR3 reads TGCGCCAGCAGCCAAGATGGGACAGGTGCATTCTCTGGAAACACCATATATTTT.

V usage is TRBV6-5 and J usage is TRBJ2-1; D tentatively fits TRBD1 or TRBD2 (5 bases each). Trimming pared 2 bases from V and 8 bases from J, leaving 10 bases between. The CDR3 has 13 residues. The V gene's germline CDR1 is MNHEY and CDR2 SVGAGI. For the CDR3, the DNA is TGTGCCAGCAGTTACGCCGGGACCGATGAGCAGTTCTTC. It is translated as CASSYAGTDEQFF.

The table lists this clone with a count of one. The J gene is TRBJ2-7, the V gene TRBV7-9, with D tentatively TRBD2 (5 bases). The ends were cut back, 6 bases at V and 1 base at J, with 16 bases in the middle. The CDR3 length is 15 residues. Germline V gene lookup returns CDR1 SEHNR and CDR2 FQNEAQ (reference sequence). The CDR3 nucleotides are TGTGCCAGCAGTTTGGGAGATGTAGCTTCCTACGAGCAGTACTTC. Amino acids: CASSLGDVASYEQYF.

This chain links TRBV30 with TRBJ2-1, with 8 bases fitting TRBD2. The germline gives CDR1 GTSNPN, CDR2 SVGIG (reference sequence). V shed 1 base, J shed 7 bases, and the junction held 6 bases outside the gene matches. This CDR3 contains 14 residues. The CDR3 DNA reads as TGTGCCTGGAGTGCCGGGGGGGGAGGAAATGAGCAGTTCTTC. The encoded protein is CAWSAGGGGNEQFF.

The rearrangement joins TRBV7-9 to TRBJ1-1, with a possible D match to TRBD1 (5 bases). This CDR3 is 14 amino acids long. V lost 3 bases to trimming and J lost 0 bases, with 8 bases between them. The V gene's germline CDR1 is SEHNR and CDR2 FQNEAQ (reference sequence). The CDR3 reads CASSLTEMNTEAFF. The CDR3 coding sequence is TGTGCCAGCAGCTTGACAGAGATGAACACTGAAGCTTTCTTT.

The chain's CDR3 is CASSANNEQFF. In DNA, the CDR3 is TGTGCCAGCAGCGCCAACAATGAGCAGTTCTTC. The chain couples TRBV7-9 to TRBJ2-1; no firm D call. This CDR3 is built from 11 residues. Germline CDR1 reads SEHNR; CDR2 reads FQNEAQ (reference sequence). V was pared by 5 bases and J by 5 bases, with 4 bases between.